Sequencing of this T cell receptor beta chain was carried out in a study of T cells in Graves' hyperthyroidism and ophthalmopathy. Trimming removed 4 bases at V and 5 bases at J, with 14 bases between. Per germline, CDR1 LNHDA and CDR2 SQIVND (reference sequence). The CDR3 is made up of 14 amino acids. What was amplified from RNA transcripts were TCR beta CDR3 regions. The TCR CDR3 first-round RT-PCR relied on the HTBI primer set. From the multiplex PCR reads, TCRdb called clonotypes with MiXCR, one entry per CDR3 protein. The table includes 600,000 to 850,000 distinct CDR3 sequences, 15% to 20% detected once.

This chain joins TRBV19 and TRBJ1-1; D gene uncertain. The sequence came from a woman aged 50 to 60 with Graves' hyperthyroidism that later progressed to Graves' ophthalmopathy. Sequencing was done on a sample of blood. CDR3 nucleotides: TGTGCCAGTAGTACGTCAATGCTAGGGACTGAAGCTTTCTTT. Translating gives CASSTSMLGTEAFF.